The next 8 T cell receptor beta chains were all read from a single sample in a study of blood T cells in healthy people across ages. Primed by a sample-barcoded 5' primer and a J-beta primer mix, a second PCR proceeded for about 6 to 11 cycles. TCRdb recomputed calls from the 5' RACE reads with MiXCR, one row per CDR3 protein. The data contain roughly 1,300,000 distinct CDR3 sequences, around 59% of them singletons. Sequencing input: blood. All receptors come from a man younger than 35 in good health.

The V call is TRBV29-1, the J call TRBJ2-4; D not certain. Judging by the DNA end, TRBJ2-7 fits better; the J call may be wrong. The CDR3 has 12 amino acids. Germline CDR1 and CDR2: SQVTM and ANQGSEA. CDR3 in DNA: TGCAGCGCTTGCGAGGAAATCAACGAGCAGTACTTC. It is translated as CSACEEINEQYF.

The chain recombines TRBV2 with TRBJ2-5; 9 nucleotides agree with TRBD1. This CDR3 spans 15 amino acids. The germline V gene encodes CDR1 SNHLY and CDR2 FYNNEI. The V and J ends lost 7 bases and 7 bases, in that order; junction bases with no gene match: 13. The CDR3, as DNA: TGTGCCAGCATTGCCGGGACAGGGTTAGAAGCGACCCAGTACTTC. As protein: CASIAGTGLEATQYF.

V is TRBV12-3 or TRBV12-4 and J is TRBJ2-1, with 11 bases lining up with TRBD2. The CDR3 has 18 residues. With V trimmed by 2 bases and J by 1 base, 7 bases remained unmatched. CDR3 residues: CASSLRTSGFFSYNEQFF. The CDR3 coding sequence is TGTGCCAGCAGTTTAAGGACTAGCGGGTTTTTTTCCTACAATGAGCAGTTCTTC.

The chain links TRBV5-1 to TRBJ2-1; D may be TRBD1 (5 bases). The CDR3 length is 12 residues. Germline V gives CDR1 SGHRS, CDR2 YFSETQ. The V end lost 3 bases, the J end lost 9 bases, and 10 bases lay between the germline ends. The CDR3 sequence is CASSSGMGEQFF. The CDR3 DNA follows: TGCGCCAGCAGCTCAGGGATGGGTGAGCAGTTCTTC. The full variable domain, completed using reference TRBV5-1 and TRBJ2-1, is KAGVTQTPRYLIKTRGQQVTLSCSPISGHRSVSWYQQTPGQGLQFLFEYFSETQRNKGNFPGRFSGRQFSNSRSEMNVSTLELGDSALYLCASSSGMGEQFFGPGTRLTVL.

This rearrangement joins TRBV6-2 or TRBV6-3 to TRBJ2-7; the D gene is possibly TRBD1 (6 bases). CDR1 and CDR2 from the germline V gene are MNHEY and SVGEGT. This CDR3 contains 12 residues. V was pared by 7 bases and J by 4 bases, with 11 bases between. CDR3: CASNRVRYEQYF. CDR3 bases: TGTGCCAGCAACAGGGTACGGTACGAGCAGTACTTC.

This clonotype was seen a handful of times. The gene calls are TRBV27 and TRBJ2-3; D remains unclear. V gave up 2 bases and J gave up 4 bases, with 22 bases separating them. The V gene's germline CDR1 is MNHEY and CDR2 SMNVEV (reference sequence). The CDR3 spans 18 residues. The chain's CDR3 is CASSLSPLYGRSADTQYF. The DNA for the CDR3 is TGTGCCAGCAGTTTAAGCCCCCTATACGGTCGGAGCGCAGATACGCAGTATTTT.

The chain carries TRBV7-8 and TRBJ2-3; possibly TRBD1 for D (5 bases). Germline CDR1 and CDR2: SGHVS and FQNEAQ. Deletions cut 5 bases from V and 2 bases from J, with 17 bases between. This CDR3 is built from 16 residues. For the CDR3, the DNA is TGTGCCAGCAGCCGCCGACAGTCACCCTCCACAGATACGCAGTATTTT. Residues: CASSRRQSPSTDTQYF.

J is TRBJ2-4 and V is TRBV7-2; 9 positions match TRBD2. The end of the DNA aligns better with TRBJ2-7, so the J call may be wrong. From germline, CDR1 is SGHTA and CDR2 FQGNSA. The CDR3 length is 15 residues. The CDR3 bases are TGTGCCAGCAGCTTAGTGTCTAGCGGGGACCACGAGCAGTACTTC. Protein sequence: CASSLVSSGDHEQYF.